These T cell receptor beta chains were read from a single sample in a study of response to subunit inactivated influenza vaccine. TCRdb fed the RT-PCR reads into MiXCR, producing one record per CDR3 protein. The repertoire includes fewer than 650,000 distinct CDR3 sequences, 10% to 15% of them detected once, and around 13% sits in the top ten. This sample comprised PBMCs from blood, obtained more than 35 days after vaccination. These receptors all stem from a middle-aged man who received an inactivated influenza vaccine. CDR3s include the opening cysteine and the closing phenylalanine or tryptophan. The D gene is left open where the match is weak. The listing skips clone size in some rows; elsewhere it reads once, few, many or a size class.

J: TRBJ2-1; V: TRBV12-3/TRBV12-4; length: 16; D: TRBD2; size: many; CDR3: CASKGLAGEIYNEQFF; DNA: TGTGCCAGCAAGGGGCTAGCGGGAGAGATTTACAATGAGCAGTTCTTC
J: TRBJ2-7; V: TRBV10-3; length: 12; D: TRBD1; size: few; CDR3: CATGTGVVEQYF; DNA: TGTGCCACCGGGACAGGGGTAGTCGAGCAGTACTTC
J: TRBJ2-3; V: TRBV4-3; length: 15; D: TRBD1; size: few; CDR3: CASSQDAQGANTQYF; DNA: TGCGCCAGCAGCCAAGATGCCCAGGGGGCGAATACGCAGTATTTT
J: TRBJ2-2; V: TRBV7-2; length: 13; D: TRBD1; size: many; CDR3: CASSFTGAGELFF; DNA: TGTGCCAGCAGCTTTACAGGGGCCGGGGAGCTGTTTTTT
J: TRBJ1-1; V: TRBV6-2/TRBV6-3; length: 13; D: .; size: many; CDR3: CASSYLRNTEAFF; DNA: TGTGCCAGCAGTTATCTTCGGAACACTGAAGCTTTCTTT
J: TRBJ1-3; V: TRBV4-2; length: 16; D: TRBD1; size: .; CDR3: CASSQEGQGGGNTIYF; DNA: TGTGCCAGCAGCCAAGAAGGACAGGGAGGGGGAAACACCATATATTTT
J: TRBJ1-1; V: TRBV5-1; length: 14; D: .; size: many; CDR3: CASSLEGPNTEAFF; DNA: TGCGCCAGCAGCTTGGAGGGGCCGAACACTGAAGCTTTCTTT
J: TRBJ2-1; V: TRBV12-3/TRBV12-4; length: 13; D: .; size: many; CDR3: CASSFSTYNEQFF; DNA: TGTGCCAGCAGTTTTTCTACTTACAATGAGCAGTTCTTC
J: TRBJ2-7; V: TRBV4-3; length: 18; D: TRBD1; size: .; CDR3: CASSPGRVGQGGRYEQYF; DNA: TGCGCCAGCAGCCCCGGAAGGGTGGGACAGGGCGGTCGCTACGAGCAGTACTTC
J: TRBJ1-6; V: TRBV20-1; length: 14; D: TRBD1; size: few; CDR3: CSATRGRGGSPLHF; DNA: TGCAGTGCCACCAGGGGGCGGGGAGGCTCACCCCTCCACTTT